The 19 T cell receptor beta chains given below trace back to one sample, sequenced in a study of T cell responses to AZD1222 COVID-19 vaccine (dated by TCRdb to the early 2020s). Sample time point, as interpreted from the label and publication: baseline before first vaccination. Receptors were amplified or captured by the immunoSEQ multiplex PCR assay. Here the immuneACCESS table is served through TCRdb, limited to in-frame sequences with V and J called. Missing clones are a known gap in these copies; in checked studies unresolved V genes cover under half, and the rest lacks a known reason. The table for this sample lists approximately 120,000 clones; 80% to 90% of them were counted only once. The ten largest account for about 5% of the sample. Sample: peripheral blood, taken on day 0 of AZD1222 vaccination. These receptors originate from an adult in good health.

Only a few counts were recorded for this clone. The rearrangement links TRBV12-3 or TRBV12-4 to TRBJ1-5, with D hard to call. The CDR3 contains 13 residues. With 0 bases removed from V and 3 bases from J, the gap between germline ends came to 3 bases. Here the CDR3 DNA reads TGTGCCAGCAGTTTAGCAAACAATCAGCCCCAGCATTTT. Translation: CASSLANNQPQHF.

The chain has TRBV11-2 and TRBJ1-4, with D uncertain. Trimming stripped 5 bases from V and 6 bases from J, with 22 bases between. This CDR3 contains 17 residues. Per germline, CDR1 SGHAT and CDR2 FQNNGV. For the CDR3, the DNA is TGTGCCAGCAGCGTTTCTTACCCCGGGAGGGCCGATGAAAAACTGTTTTTT. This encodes CASSVSYPGRADEKLFF. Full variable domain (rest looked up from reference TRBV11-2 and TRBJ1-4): EAGVAQSPRYKIIEKRQSVAFWCNPISGHATLYWYQQILGQGPKLLIQFQNNGVVDDSQLPKDRFSAERLKGVDSTLKIQPAKLEDSAVYLCASSVSYPGRADEKLFFGSGTQLSVL.

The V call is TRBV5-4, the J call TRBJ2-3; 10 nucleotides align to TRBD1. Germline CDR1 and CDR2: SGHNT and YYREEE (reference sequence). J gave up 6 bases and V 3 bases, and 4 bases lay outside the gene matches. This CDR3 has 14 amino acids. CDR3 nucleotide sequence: TGTGCCAGCAGCTGGACAGGGGGTTACGATACGCAGTATTTT. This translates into CASSWTGGYDTQYF.

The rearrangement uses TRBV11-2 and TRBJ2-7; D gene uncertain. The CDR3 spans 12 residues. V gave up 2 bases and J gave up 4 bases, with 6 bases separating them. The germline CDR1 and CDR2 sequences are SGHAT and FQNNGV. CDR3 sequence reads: CASSLTVYEQYF. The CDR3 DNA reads TGTGCCAGCAGCTTAACGGTATACGAGCAGTACTTC.

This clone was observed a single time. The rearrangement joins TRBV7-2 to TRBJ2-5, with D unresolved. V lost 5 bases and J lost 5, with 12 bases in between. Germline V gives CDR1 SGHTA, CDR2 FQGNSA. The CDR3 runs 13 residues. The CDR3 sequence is CASSPYPRETQYF. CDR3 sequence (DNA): TGTGCCAGCAGCCCGTACCCCCGGGAGACCCAGTACTTC.

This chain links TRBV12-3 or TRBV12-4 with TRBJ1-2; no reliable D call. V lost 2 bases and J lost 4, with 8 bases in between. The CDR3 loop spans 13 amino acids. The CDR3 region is CASSLWSLYGYTF. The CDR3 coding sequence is TGTGCCAGCAGTTTATGGTCCCTCTATGGCTACACCTTC.

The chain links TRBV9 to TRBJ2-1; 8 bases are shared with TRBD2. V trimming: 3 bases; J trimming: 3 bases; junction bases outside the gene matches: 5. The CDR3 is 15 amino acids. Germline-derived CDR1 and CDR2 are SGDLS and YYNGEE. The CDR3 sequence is CASSASGGNYNEQFF. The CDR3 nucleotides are TGTGCCAGCAGCGCCAGCGGGGGAAACTACAATGAGCAGTTCTTC.

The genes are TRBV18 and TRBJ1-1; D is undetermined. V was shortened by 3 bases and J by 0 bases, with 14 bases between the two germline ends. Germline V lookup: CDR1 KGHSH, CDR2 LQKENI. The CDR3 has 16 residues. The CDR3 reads CASSPRREALNTEAFF. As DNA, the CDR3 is TGTGCCAGCTCACCCCGTAGAGAAGCCTTGAACACTGAAGCTTTCTTT.

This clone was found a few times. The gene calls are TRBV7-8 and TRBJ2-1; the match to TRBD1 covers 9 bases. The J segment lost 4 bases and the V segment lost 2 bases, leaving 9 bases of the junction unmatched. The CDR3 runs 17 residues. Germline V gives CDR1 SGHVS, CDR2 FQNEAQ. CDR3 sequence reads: CASSLSAGQGPYNEQFF. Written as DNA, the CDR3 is TGTGCCAGCAGCTTATCCGCGGGACAGGGACCTTACAATGAGCAGTTCTTC.

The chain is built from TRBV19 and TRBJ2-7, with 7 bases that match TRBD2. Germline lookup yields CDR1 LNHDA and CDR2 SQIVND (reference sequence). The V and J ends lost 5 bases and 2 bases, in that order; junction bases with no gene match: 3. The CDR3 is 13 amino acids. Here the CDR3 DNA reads TGTGCCAGTAGTCCGAGCGGGGCCTACGAGCAGTACTTC. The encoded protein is CASSPSGAYEQYF.

CDR3 sequence (DNA): TGTGCCAGCAGCTTATGGGCAGCGCAAAAACTGTTTTTT. Amino acids: CASSLWAAQKLFF. The chain employs TRBV7-2 and TRBJ1-4; no reliable D call. CDR3 length: 13 residues. The germline V gene encodes CDR1 SGHTA and CDR2 FQGNSA. V dropped 2 bases and J dropped 9 bases, with 10 bases sitting between them. Using reference TRBV7-2 and TRBJ1-4 for the parts outside the CDR3, the full variable domain is GAGVSQSPSNKVTEKGKDVELRCDPISGHTALYWYRQSLGQGLEFLIYFQGNSAPDKSGLPSDRFSAERTGGSVSTLTIQRTQQEDSAVYLCASSLWAAQKLFFGSGTQLSVL.

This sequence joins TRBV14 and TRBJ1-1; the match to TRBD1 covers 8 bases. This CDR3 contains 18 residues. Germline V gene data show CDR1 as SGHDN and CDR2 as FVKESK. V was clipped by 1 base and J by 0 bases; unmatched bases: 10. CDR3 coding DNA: TGTGCCAGCAGCCAAGTTTGGACAGGGCGCCTCATGAACACTGAAGCTTTCTTT. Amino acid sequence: CASSQVWTGRLMNTEAFF. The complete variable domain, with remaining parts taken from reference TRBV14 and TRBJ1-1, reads EAGVTQFPSHSVIEKGQTVTLRCDPISGHDNLYWYRRVMGKEIKFLLHFVKESKQDESGMPNNRFLAERTGGTYSTLKVQPAELEDSGVYFCASSQVWTGRLMNTEAFFGQGTRLTVV.

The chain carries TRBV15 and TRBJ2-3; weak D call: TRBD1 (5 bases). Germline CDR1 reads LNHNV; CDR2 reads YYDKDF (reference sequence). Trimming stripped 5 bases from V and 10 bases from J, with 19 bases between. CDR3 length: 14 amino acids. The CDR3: CATSPQGSLGSQYF. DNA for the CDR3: TGTGCCACCAGCCCCCAGGGTTCTCTGGGGTCGCAGTATTTT.

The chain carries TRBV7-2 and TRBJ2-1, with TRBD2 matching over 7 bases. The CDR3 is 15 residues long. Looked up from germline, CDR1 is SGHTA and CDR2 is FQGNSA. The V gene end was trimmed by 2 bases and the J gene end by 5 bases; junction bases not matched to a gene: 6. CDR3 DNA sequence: TGTGCCAGCAGCTTAAGGCTAGCGGAGAACAATGAGCAGTTCTTC. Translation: CASSLRLAENNEQFF.

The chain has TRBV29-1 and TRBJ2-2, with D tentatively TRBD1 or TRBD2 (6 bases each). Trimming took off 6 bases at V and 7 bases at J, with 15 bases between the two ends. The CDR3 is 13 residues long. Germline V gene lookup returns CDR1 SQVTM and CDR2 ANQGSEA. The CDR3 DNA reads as TGCAGCGTGACCCCGGGGGCGGGCGGGGAGCTGTTTTTT. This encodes CSVTPGAGGELFF.

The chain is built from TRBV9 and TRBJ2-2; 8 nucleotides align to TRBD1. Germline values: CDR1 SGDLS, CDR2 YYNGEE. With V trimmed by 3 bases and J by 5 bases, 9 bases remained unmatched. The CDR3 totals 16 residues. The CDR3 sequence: CASSGQAGGGTGELFF. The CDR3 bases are TGTGCCAGCAGCGGGCAAGCAGGGGGCGGAACCGGGGAGCTGTTTTTT. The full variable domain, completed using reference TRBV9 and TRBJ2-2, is DSGVTQTPKHLITATGQRVTLRCSPRSGDLSVYWYQQSLDQGLQFLIQYYNGEERAKGNILERFSAQQFPDLHSELNLSSLELGDSALYFCASSGQAGGGTGELFFGEGSRLTVL.

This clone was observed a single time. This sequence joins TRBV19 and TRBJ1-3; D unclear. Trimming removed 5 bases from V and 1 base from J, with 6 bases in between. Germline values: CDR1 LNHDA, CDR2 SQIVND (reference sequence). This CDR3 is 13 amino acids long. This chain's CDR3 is CASSPESGNTIYF. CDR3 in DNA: TGTGCCAGTAGTCCCGAGTCTGGAAACACCATATATTTT.

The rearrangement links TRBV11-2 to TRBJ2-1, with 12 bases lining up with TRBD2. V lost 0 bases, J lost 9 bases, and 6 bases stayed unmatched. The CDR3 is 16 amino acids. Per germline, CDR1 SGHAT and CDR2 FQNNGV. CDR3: CASSLETTSGRGEQFF. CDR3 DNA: TGTGCCAGCAGCTTAGAAACGACTAGCGGGAGAGGTGAGCAGTTCTTC.

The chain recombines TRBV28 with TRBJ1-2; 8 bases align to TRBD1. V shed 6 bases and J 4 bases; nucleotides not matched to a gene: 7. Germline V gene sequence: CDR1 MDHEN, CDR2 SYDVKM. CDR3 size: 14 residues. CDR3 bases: TGTGCCAGCAGGGGCCAGACAGGGGCCTATGGCTACACCTTC. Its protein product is CASRGQTGAYGYTF.